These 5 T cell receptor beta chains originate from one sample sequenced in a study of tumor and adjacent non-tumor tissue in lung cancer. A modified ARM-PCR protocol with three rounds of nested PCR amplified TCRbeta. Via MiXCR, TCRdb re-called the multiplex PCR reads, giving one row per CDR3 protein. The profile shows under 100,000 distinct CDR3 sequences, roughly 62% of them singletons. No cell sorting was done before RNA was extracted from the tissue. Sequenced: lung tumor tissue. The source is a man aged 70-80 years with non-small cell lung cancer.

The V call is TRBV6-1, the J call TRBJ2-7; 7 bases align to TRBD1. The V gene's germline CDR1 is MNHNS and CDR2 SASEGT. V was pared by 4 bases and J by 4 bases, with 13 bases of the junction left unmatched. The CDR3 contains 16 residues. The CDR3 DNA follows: TGTGCCAGCAGTGCCTACCGAGGGACAGCAAATTACGAGCAGTACTTC. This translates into CASSAYRGTANYEQYF.

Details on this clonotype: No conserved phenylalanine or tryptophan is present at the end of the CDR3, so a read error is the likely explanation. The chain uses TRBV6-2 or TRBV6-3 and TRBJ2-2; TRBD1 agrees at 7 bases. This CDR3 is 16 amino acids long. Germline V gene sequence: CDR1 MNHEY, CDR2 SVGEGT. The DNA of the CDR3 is TGTGTCAGCAGTTACCAAGACAGGGTGGACACCGGGGAGCTGTTTTAT. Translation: CVSSYQDRVDTGELFY.

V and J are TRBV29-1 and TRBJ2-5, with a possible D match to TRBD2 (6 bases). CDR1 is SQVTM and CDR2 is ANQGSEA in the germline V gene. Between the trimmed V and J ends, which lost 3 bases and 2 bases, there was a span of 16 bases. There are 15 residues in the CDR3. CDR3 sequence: CSVDGQGGDQETQYF. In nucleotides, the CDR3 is TGCAGCGTTGATGGGCAGGGAGGTGATCAAGAGACCCAGTACTTC.

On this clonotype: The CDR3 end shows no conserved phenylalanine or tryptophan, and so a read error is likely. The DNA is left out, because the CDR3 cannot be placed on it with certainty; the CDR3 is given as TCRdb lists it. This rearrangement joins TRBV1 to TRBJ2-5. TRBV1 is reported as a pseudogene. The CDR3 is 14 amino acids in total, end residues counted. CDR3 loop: CTSSQDLAQETQYS.

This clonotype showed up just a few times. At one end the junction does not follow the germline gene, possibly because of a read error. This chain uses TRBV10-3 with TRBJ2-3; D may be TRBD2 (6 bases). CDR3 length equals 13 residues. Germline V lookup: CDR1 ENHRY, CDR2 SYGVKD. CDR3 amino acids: CAVGGFGTDTQYF. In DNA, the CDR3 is TGTGCCGTCGGAGGGTTCGGAACAGATACGCAATATTTT.